This TCR beta chain appears in the sequencing data of a study of blood T cell repertoires in COVID-19. Background on the study: Italy, Spain and the United States were the sources of the convalescent and acute COVID-19 samples. T cells, B-cell-depleted T cells, or PBMCs provided the cDNA or gDNA that served as material.

This CDR3 spans 18 amino acids. V trimming: 5 bases; J trimming: 7 bases; junction bases outside the gene matches: 15. Germline CDR1 and CDR2: SGHVS and FQNEAQ. Methods used by the authors: Amplification of reference gene primers provided the estimated nucleated cell counts. Generated by immunoSEQ multiplex PCR, the TCRdb table keeps only in-frame clones and is missing some. The D gene and trimming were derived from the DNA, and the V and J assignments and clone size from that table. The repertoire includes some 85,000 clones, roughly 82% of them detected once, and approximately 19% sits in the top ten.

The clonotype was recovered from a woman older than 75 with active or convalescent COVID-19. The sample consisted of peripheral blood. The chain couples TRBV7-8 to TRBJ2-2, with TRBD2 matching 11 bases. The DNA of the CDR3 is TGTGCCAGCAGCGTGCAAGATAGCGGGGGGGATTCCCACGGGGAGCTGTTTTTT. Translating it yields CASSVQDSGGDSHGELFF.